The 15 T cell receptor beta chains given below trace back to one sample, sequenced in a study of blood T cell repertoires in COVID-19. Assay: immunoSEQ multiplex PCR; the TCRdb copy retains only in-frame clones and omits some. There are about 140,000 clones in the sample; about 75% occur only once, and around 3.2% lies in the top ten. The specimen was PBMCs or T cells enriched from blood (not recorded which). These receptors all come from a woman between 50 and 59 years old who had recovered from COVID-19.

This chain connects TRBV5-1 to TRBJ1-6; TRBD1 agrees at 9 bases. Germline V gene sequence: CDR1 SGHRS, CDR2 YFSETQ. There are 15 residues in the CDR3. After removal of 2 bases from V and 6 bases from J, the junction contained 3 bases not matched to a gene. The CDR3 spells CASSLGGQGNSPLHF. The CDR3 bases are TGCGCCAGCAGCTTAGGGGGACAGGGTAATTCACCCCTCCACTTT.

The rearrangement joins TRBV27 to TRBJ2-1; weak D call: TRBD1 (5 bases). CDR3 size: 14 residues. V was trimmed by 0 bases and J by 6 bases, leaving 9 bases between them. The germline CDR1 and CDR2 sequences are MNHEY and SMNVEV (reference sequence). CDR3 DNA: TGTGCCAGCAGTTTATCCCAGGGCACCAATGAGCAGTTCTTC. Translation: CASSLSQGTNEQFF.

The chain has TRBV6-5 and TRBJ1-6; D possibly corresponds to TRBD1 (5 bases). This CDR3 has 15 amino acids. V lost 0 bases, J lost 10 bases, and 13 bases lay in between. Germline CDR1 reads MNHEY; CDR2 reads SVGAGI. The CDR3: CASSYSGDSRSPLHF. The CDR3, as DNA: TGTGCCAGCAGTTACTCCGGAGACAGCAGGTCACCCCTCCACTTT.

The chain employs TRBV6-5 and TRBJ1-3; D possibly corresponds to TRBD1 (6 bases). Germline V gene lookup returns CDR1 MNHEY and CDR2 SVGAGI. Trimming stripped 4 bases from V and 0 bases from J, with 10 bases between. The CDR3 has 15 amino acids. CDR3 in DNA: TGTGCCAGCAGTTCGACAGGCAGCTCTGGAAACACCATATATTTT. It encodes CASSSTGSSGNTIYF.

The chain uses TRBV3-1 (or the pseudogene TRBV3-2) and TRBJ2-5; 8 nucleotides match TRBD1. Germline-derived CDR1 and CDR2 are LGHDT and YNNKEL (reference sequence). The CDR3 covers 15 residues. V trimming: 1 base; J trimming: 5 bases; junction bases outside the gene matches: 6. This chain's CDR3 is CASSQGTGWYETQYF. DNA of the CDR3: TGTGCCAGCAGCCAAGGGACAGGGTGGTACGAGACCCAGTACTTC.

The genes are TRBV10-2 and TRBJ1-2; possible D gene TRBD1, 5 bases. Germline-derived CDR1 and CDR2 are WSHSY and SAAADI. V was cut by 7 bases and J by 5 bases, with 23 bases left in between. The CDR3 loop spans 16 amino acids. The CDR3 protein is CASMDSTGSGGYGYTF. In DNA form, the CDR3 reads TGCGCCAGCATGGATTCAACGGGGTCCGGGGGGTATGGCTACACCTTC.

This chain's CDR3 is CASSLGRLGNTIYF. The CDR3 nucleotides read TGTGCCAGCAGTTTAGGGAGGCTAGGAAACACCATATATTTT. This chain joins TRBV28 and TRBJ1-3, with D hard to call. Germline V CDR1 and CDR2: MDHEN, SYDVKM. The V end was cut by 2 bases, the J end by 4 bases, with 9 bases between. This CDR3 spans 14 amino acids.

The chain links TRBV7-2 to TRBJ1-1; D may be TRBD1 (5 bases). Trimming pared 2 bases from V and 0 bases from J, leaving 7 bases between. Germline loops: CDR1 SGHTA, CDR2 FQGNSA. This CDR3 is 14 amino acids long. The CDR3 region has the DNA TGTGCCAGCAGCTTACAGGGATTGAACACTGAAGCTTTCTTT. Translating gives CASSLQGLNTEAFF. Complete variable domain (other parts from reference TRBV7-2 and TRBJ1-1): GAGVSQSPSNKVTEKGKDVELRCDPISGHTALYWYRQSLGQGLEFLIYFQGNSAPDKSGLPSDRFSAERTGGSVSTLTIQRTQQEDSAVYLCASSLQGLNTEAFFGQGTRLTVV.

This chain joins TRBV3-1 (or the pseudogene TRBV3-2) and TRBJ2-1, with TRBD2 matching 10 bases. CDR1 is LGHDT, CDR2 YNNKEL, per germline (reference sequence). CDR3 length: 15 amino acids. Germline trimming cut 2 bases from V and 10 bases from J; bases unmatched to any gene: 8. In DNA form, the CDR3 reads TGTGCCAGCAGCCAACAAGCGGGAGGGCCAGGGGAGCAGTTCTTC. Protein: CASSQQAGGPGEQFF.

The chain carries TRBV6-2 or TRBV6-3 and TRBJ1-4, with D possibly being TRBD1 (6 bases). The CDR3 extends over 18 amino acids. CDR1 MNHEY and CDR2 SVGEGT come from the germline V gene. Trimming stripped 2 bases from V and 0 bases from J, with 16 bases between. The CDR3 DNA sequence: TGTGCCAGCAGTTACACCCCTAACAGGGTCCCAACTAATGAAAAACTGTTTTTT. Encoded protein: CASSYTPNRVPTNEKLFF.

This chain links TRBV28 with TRBJ2-2, with a tentative D call TRBD1 (7 bases). The CDR3 is made up of 16 amino acids. The V end lost 7 bases, the J end lost 0 bases, and 15 bases lay between the germline ends. Germline values: CDR1 MDHEN, CDR2 SYDVKM. The CDR3, as DNA: TGTGCCAGCAAAACGCGGGACAGTACGAACACCGGGGAGCTGTTTTTT. It is translated as CASKTRDSTNTGELFF.

The rearrangement uses TRBV5-1 and TRBJ2-2; maybe TRBD2 (5 bases). The germline V gene encodes CDR1 SGHRS and CDR2 YFSETQ. V shed 4 bases and J shed 1 base, with 14 bases lying between them. The CDR3 extends over 16 amino acids. CDR3 nucleotide sequence: TGCGCCAGCAGCCCCGGGGAACGGGGGAACACCGGGGAGCTGTTTTTT. It translates to CASSPGERGNTGELFF.

The genes are TRBV7-3 and TRBJ2-2; 8 nucleotides match TRBD1. Germline loops: CDR1 SGHTA, CDR2 FQGTGA. The ends lost 4 bases at V and 7 bases at J; junction bases unmatched: 11. The CDR3 has 16 amino acids. The CDR3 region is CASSSYLSQGVGELFF. The CDR3 nucleotides read TGTGCCAGCAGCTCGTACCTCTCACAGGGGGTCGGGGAGCTGTTTTTT.

The rearrangement links TRBV2 to TRBJ2-2; 8 bases are shared with TRBD2. With V trimmed by 6 bases and J by 4 bases, 10 bases remained unmatched. Germline V lookup: CDR1 SNHLY, CDR2 FYNNEI. The CDR3 totals 16 residues. The CDR3 nucleotides are TGTGCCAGCAGGGGCGAGAGCGGGGGAGGCACCGGGGAGCTGTTTTTT. Amino acids: CASRGESGGGTGELFF.

In this sample, this clone turned up a few times. The J gene is TRBJ2-7, the V gene TRBV28; possibly TRBD2 for D (5 bases). CDR3 length equals 13 residues. The ends were cut back, 7 bases at V and 4 bases at J, with 14 bases in the middle. In germline, CDR1 is MDHEN, CDR2 SYDVKM. The CDR3 region is CASTLTTPYEQYF. Here the CDR3 DNA reads TGTGCCAGCACATTGACTACACCATACGAGCAGTACTTC.